The present T cell receptor (beta chain) was sequenced within a study of blood T cell repertoires in COVID-19. Study-level background: Samples taken during acute and convalescent COVID-19 were collected in the United States, Italy and Spain. T cells, B-cell-depleted T cells, or PBMCs supplied cDNA or gDNA.

Original processing methods: Estimated nucleated cell counts came from reference gene primer amplification. The table came from immunoSEQ multiplex PCR; TCRdb's copy has only in-frame clones and leaves some out. That table is the source of V, J and clone size, and D and trimming were worked out from the DNA. The data contain more than 20,000 clones, roughly 86% of them singletons. The V and J ends lost 5 bases and 3 bases, in that order; junction bases with no gene match: 6. This CDR3 has 16 amino acids. Germline CDR1 reads LNHDA; CDR2 reads SQIVND (reference sequence). The sequence was collected from a man aged 45-65 years with active COVID-19. This chain links TRBV19 with TRBJ2-2, with 10 positions matching TRBD2. Material: peripheral blood. CDR3 residues: CASSDSGGPDTGELFF. For the CDR3, the DNA is TGTGCCAGTAGTGATAGCGGGGGGCCAGACACCGGGGAGCTGTTTTTT.